The 25 T cell receptor beta chains reported below all come from one sample, sequenced in a study of T cell responses to AZD1222 COVID-19 vaccine. Libraries were prepared by immunoSEQ multiplex PCR; TCRdb keeps only in-frame clonotypes and omits some of them. The sample lists 100,000 or so clones, more than 70% occurring once. This specimen consisted of peripheral blood, obtained on day 0 of AZD1222 vaccination. These receptors all stem from an adult in good health.

The chain is built from TRBV6-6 and TRBJ2-1, with 8 bases fitting TRBD1. This CDR3 region has 13 residues. From germline, CDR1 is MNHNY and CDR2 SVGAGI (reference sequence). V was clipped by 6 bases and J by 6 bases; unmatched bases: 4. The chain's CDR3 is CASRGGTGNEQFF. CDR3 DNA: TGTGCCAGCAGAGGCGGGACAGGCAATGAGCAGTTCTTC.

The chain couples TRBV2 to TRBJ1-1, with TRBD1 matching over 7 bases. With 5 bases clipped from V and 5 bases from J, the junction kept 5 bases outside the gene matches. Germline V lookup: CDR1 SNHLY, CDR2 FYNNEI. The CDR3 covers 13 residues. CDR3 loop: CASSPRGGTEAFF. DNA for the CDR3: TGTGCCAGCAGTCCCAGGGGGGGAACTGAAGCTTTCTTT. The variable domain in full, with the rest retrieved from reference TRBV2 and TRBJ1-1, is EPEVTQTPSHQVTQMGQEVILRCVPISNHLYFYWYRQILGQKVEFLVSFYNNEISEKSEIFDDQFSVERPDGSNFTLKIRSTKLEDSAMYFCASSPRGGTEAFFGQGTRLTVV.

J is TRBJ2-1 and V is TRBV13; TRBD2 might be the D (7 bases). V was pared by 4 bases and J by 5 bases, with 27 bases between. The CDR3 spans 19 residues. Germline V gene sequence: CDR1 PRHDT, CDR2 FYEKMQ (reference sequence). The CDR3 nucleotides are TGTGCCAGCAGCTGGGGGCAGGGGACCGCTAGCGGAGATGACAATGAGCAGTTCTTC. Translating gives CASSWGQGTASGDDNEQFF.

V usage is TRBV7-2 and J usage is TRBJ1-2; D gene uncertain. The CDR3 runs to 14 residues. The V end lost 1 base, the J end lost 7 bases, and 13 bases lay between the germline ends. The V gene's germline CDR1 is SGHTA and CDR2 FQGNSA. CDR3 region: CASSLGTVRGGYTF. CDR3 coding DNA: TGTGCCAGCAGCTTAGGCACGGTTCGGGGTGGCTACACCTTC. Variable domain in full (rest from reference TRBV7-2 and TRBJ1-2): GAGVSQSPSNKVTEKGKDVELRCDPISGHTALYWYRQSLGQGLEFLIYFQGNSAPDKSGLPSDRFSAERTGGSVSTLTIQRTQQEDSAVYLCASSLGTVRGGYTFGSGTRLTVV.

This sequence joins TRBV7-8 and TRBJ2-7; 8 bases are a match to TRBD1. The germline CDR1 and CDR2 sequences are SGHVS and FQNEAQ. The CDR3 loop spans 17 amino acids. V lost 1 base and J lost 0; bases outside the gene matches: 8. The CDR3 protein is CASSLETGVASSYEQYF. CDR3 DNA: TGTGCCAGCAGCTTAGAGACAGGGGTGGCCAGCTCCTACGAGCAGTACTTC.

V usage is TRBV2 and J usage is TRBJ2-1; D is undetermined. This CDR3 is built from 14 residues. Deletions cut 10 bases from V and 6 bases from J, with 19 bases between. Per germline, CDR1 SNHLY and CDR2 FYNNEI. CDR3 region: CATQKPVSINEQFF. CDR3 in DNA: TGTGCCACCCAAAAGCCGGTGTCCATCAATGAGCAGTTCTTC. The full variable domain, rest sourced from reference TRBV2 and TRBJ2-1, is EPEVTQTPSHQVTQMGQEVILRCVPISNHLYFYWYRQILGQKVEFLVSFYNNEISEKSEIFDDQFSVERPDGSNFTLKIRSTKLEDSAMYFCATQKPVSINEQFFGPGTRLTVL.

The chain joins TRBV3-1 (or the pseudogene TRBV3-2) to TRBJ2-1; D is unresolved. V lost 6 bases and J lost 9, with 12 bases in between. The CDR3 sequence is 12 residues long. Germline CDR1 LGHDT, CDR2 YNNKEL (reference sequence). The CDR3: CASSHQRGEQFF. In DNA form, the CDR3 reads TGTGCCAGCAGTCATCAACGTGGTGAGCAGTTCTTC.

This CDR3 is CASRDSLNYGYTF. The CDR3 DNA follows: TGTGCCAGTAGGGACAGCCTCAACTATGGCTACACCTTC. This chain links TRBV19 with TRBJ1-2; perhaps TRBD1 as D (6 bases). There are 13 residues in the CDR3. Trimming stripped 6 bases from V and 2 bases from J, with 10 bases between. From germline, CDR1 is LNHDA and CDR2 SQIVND (reference sequence).

The chain carries TRBV18 and TRBJ2-2, with D possibly TRBD2 on 5 matching bases. There are 15 residues in the CDR3. Between the trimmed V and J ends, which lost 0 bases and 4 bases, there was a span of 9 bases. Looked up from germline, CDR1 is KGHSH and CDR2 is LQKENI. The CDR3 DNA reads as TGTGCCAGCTCACCACCGGGGAGACTCACCGGGGAGCTGTTTTTT. This encodes CASSPPGRLTGELFF.

The rearrangement uses TRBV6-5 and TRBJ1-1; D remains ambiguous. Germline V gene lookup returns CDR1 MNHEY and CDR2 SVGAGI. This CDR3 spans 13 amino acids. Trimming took 11 bases from V and 1 from J, leaving 14 bases between them. The CDR3, as DNA: TGTGCCTCCCTAACGGGCCAGAACACTGAAGCTTTCTTT. Translation: CASLTGQNTEAFF.

This sequence joins TRBV9 and TRBJ1-2; 9 positions match TRBD1. J gave up 8 bases and V 3 bases, and 11 bases lay outside the gene matches. This CDR3 has 15 residues. CDR1 and CDR2 (germline): SGDLS, YYNGEE. DNA for the CDR3: TGTGCCAGCAGCGGGACCGGGACAGGGCTCTCCGGCTACACCTTC. Translated, it gives CASSGTGTGLSGYTF.

The chain has TRBV21-1 and TRBJ2-2; the table's D call, TRBD2, has no DNA check behind it. TRBV21-1 is assigned pseudogene status. CDR3 length: 19 amino acids. This CDR3 reads CASSKALGGLAVNTGELFF. CDR3 in DNA: TGTGCCAGCAGCAAAGCGCTCGGAGGGCTAGCGGTGAACACCGGGGAGCTGTTTTTT.

The J gene is TRBJ1-2, the V gene TRBV7-2; the match to TRBD1 covers 7 bases. The CDR3 sequence is 15 residues long. Germline trimming cut 4 bases from V and 7 bases from J; bases unmatched to any gene: 12. Per the germline V gene, CDR1 is SGHTA and CDR2 is FQGNSA. Written as DNA, the CDR3 is TGTGCCAGCAGCTCTCAATCGCGACAGGGATCTGGCTACACCTTC. It specifies CASSSQSRQGSGYTF.

J is TRBJ1-1 and V is TRBV2, with no clear D. The ends were cut back, 6 bases at V and 5 bases at J, with 19 bases in the middle. This CDR3 has 15 residues. Per germline, CDR1 SNHLY and CDR2 FYNNEI. The CDR3 protein is CASRTGIPRTTEAFF. CDR3 DNA sequence: TGTGCCAGCAGAACCGGGATCCCGAGGACTACTGAAGCTTTCTTT.

The V call is TRBV18, the J call TRBJ1-1, with 9 bases fitting TRBD1. The V and J ends lost 3 bases and 8 bases, in that order; junction bases with no gene match: 10. The CDR3 is made up of 15 amino acids. The V gene's germline CDR1 is KGHSH and CDR2 LQKENI. The CDR3 DNA reads as TGTGCCAGCTCACCCGGACAGGGGAGTGTAGCCGAAGCTTTCTTT. This codes for CASSPGQGSVAEAFF.

The chain links TRBV5-4 to TRBJ2-4; 8 bases align to TRBD2. The CDR3 spans 13 residues. Trimming at V came to 1 base and at J to 7 bases, leaving 1 base not matched to a gene. CDR1 is SGHNT, CDR2 YYREEE, per germline (reference sequence). The CDR3 is CASSLREGNIQYF. In DNA, the CDR3 is TGTGCCAGCAGCTTGCGGGAGGGCAACATTCAGTACTTC.

This chain joins TRBV19 and TRBJ2-5; the D gene is possibly TRBD1 (6 bases). Germline V gene sequence: CDR1 LNHDA, CDR2 SQIVND (reference sequence). The CDR3 contains 14 residues. V lost 8 bases and J 1 base, leaving 14 bases between the germline ends. The CDR3 bases are TGTGCCAGTGGAGGACAGTCTACCCAAGAGACCCAGTACTTC. It encodes CASGGQSTQETQYF.

The genes are TRBV29-1 and TRBJ2-4, with D hard to call. The CDR3 totals 11 residues. The germline CDR1 and CDR2 sequences are SQVTM and ANQGSEA. With 2 bases removed from V and 7 bases from J, the gap between germline ends came to 6 bases. CDR3 sequence reads: CSVERDNIQYF. Here the CDR3 DNA reads TGCAGCGTTGAAAGAGATAACATTCAGTACTTC. Full variable domain (missing parts from reference TRBV29-1 and TRBJ2-4): SAVISQKPSRDICQRGTSLTIQCQVDSQVTMMFWYRQQPGQSLTLIATANQGSEATYESGFVIDKFPISRPNLTFSTLTVSNMSPEDSSIYLCSVERDNIQYFGAGTRLSVL.

The rearrangement joins TRBV6-4 to TRBJ2-1, with D possibly matching TRBD2 (5 bases). The CDR3 is 20 amino acids. Between the trimmed V and J ends, which lost 2 bases and 0 bases, there was a span of 23 bases. Germline V gene sequence: CDR1 MRHNA, CDR2 SNTAGT. In DNA form, the CDR3 reads TGTGCCAGCAGTGACCGACTACTCCGTCCAACCTCAAGCTCCTACAATGAGCAGTTCTTC. Translated, it gives CASSDRLLRPTSSSYNEQFF.

This sequence joins TRBV11-2 and TRBJ1-2; no reliable D call. The CDR3 length is 13 residues. Trimming left V 1 base short and J 3 bases short, with 6 bases between. Germline CDR1 is SGHAT and CDR2 is FQNNGV. CDR3 protein: CASSLVGDYGYTF. The CDR3 DNA is TGTGCCAGCAGCTTAGTTGGAGACTATGGCTACACCTTC.

The rearrangement uses TRBV7-3 and TRBJ1-5; 8 bases are a match to TRBD1. The CDR3 has 13 residues. Germline V CDR1 and CDR2: SGHTA, FQGTGA. Germline trimming cut 2 bases from V and 6 bases from J; bases unmatched to any gene: 0. The DNA of the CDR3 is TGTGCCAGCAGCTTAGGACAGGGTCAGCCCCAGCATTTT. Translated: CASSLGQGQPQHF. The whole variable domain, filled in from reference TRBV7-3 and TRBJ1-5, reads GAGVSQTPSNKVTEKGKYVELRCDPISGHTALYWYRQSLGQGPEFLIYFQGTGAADDSGLPNDRFFAVRPEGSVSTLKIQRTERGDSAVYLCASSLGQGQPQHFGDGTRLSIL.

CDR3 amino acids: CASSVVSRVETQYF. CDR3 bases: TGTGCCAGCAGTGTAGTCAGCAGGGTTGAGACCCAGTACTTC. The chain joins TRBV2 to TRBJ2-5, with a tentative D call TRBD1 (5 bases). The germline V gene has CDR1 SNHLY and CDR2 FYNNEI. The CDR3 sequence is 14 residues long. The V and J ends lost 4 bases and 5 bases respectively, with 14 bases between them.

The chain joins TRBV6-2 or TRBV6-3 to TRBJ2-7; D unresolved. This CDR3 comprises 14 residues. The germline V gene encodes CDR1 MNHEY and CDR2 SVGEGT. V lost 3 bases to trimming and J lost 2 bases, with 11 bases between them. CDR3 DNA sequence: TGTGCCAGCAGTTATTTTGAAGACCCCTACGAGCAGTACTTC. It yields the protein CASSYFEDPYEQYF.

This clone was recorded once. The V gene is TRBV10-3, the J gene TRBJ2-3, with D possibly TRBD2 on 5 matching bases. The germline V gene encodes CDR1 ENHRY and CDR2 SYGVKD. Trimming left V 0 bases short and J 2 bases short, with 15 bases between. The CDR3 is 17 amino acids. CDR3 sequence: CAISESTTGIPTDTQYF. The CDR3 nucleotides are TGTGCCATCAGTGAGTCAACGACGGGAATCCCCACAGATACGCAGTATTTT.

The rearrangement uses TRBV18 and TRBJ2-3; the match to TRBD1 covers 7 bases. The CDR3 contains 15 residues. The ends lost 3 bases at V and 1 base at J; junction bases unmatched: 4. CDR1 and CDR2 from the germline V gene are KGHSH and LQKENI. CDR3: CASSPDRVRTDTQYF. DNA of the CDR3: TGTGCCAGCTCACCCGACAGGGTACGCACAGATACGCAGTATTTT.